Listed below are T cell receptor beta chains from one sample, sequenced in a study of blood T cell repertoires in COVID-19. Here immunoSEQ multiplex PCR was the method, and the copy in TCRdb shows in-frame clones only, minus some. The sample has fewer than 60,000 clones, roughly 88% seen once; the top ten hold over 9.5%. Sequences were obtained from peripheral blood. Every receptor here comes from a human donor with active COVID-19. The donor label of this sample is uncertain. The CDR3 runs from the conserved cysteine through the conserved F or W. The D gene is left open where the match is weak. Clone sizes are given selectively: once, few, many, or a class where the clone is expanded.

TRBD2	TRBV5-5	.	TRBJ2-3	TGTGCCAGCAGCTTGGCTAGCGGGGCAGGTGATACGCAGTATTTT	CASSLASGAGDTQYF
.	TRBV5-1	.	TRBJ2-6	TGCGCCAGCAGCCAGAATTCTGGGGCCAACGTCCTGACTTTC	CASSQNSGANVLTF
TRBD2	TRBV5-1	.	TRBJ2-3	TGCGCCAGCAGCTTGGCATTAGCGGGGGGCCCGGCCGAAGATACGCAGTATTTT	CASSLALAGGPAEDTQYF
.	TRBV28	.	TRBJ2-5	TGTGCCAGCAGTTTCGTCGGTAAGACAGAAGAGACCCAGTACTTC	CASSFVGKTEETQYF
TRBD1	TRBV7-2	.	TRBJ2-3	TGTGCCAGCAGCAAGCGGACAGGGACTAGCACAGATACGCAGTATTTT	CASSKRTGTSTDTQYF
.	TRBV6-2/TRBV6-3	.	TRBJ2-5	TGTGCCAGCAGTTACTCCCCAGTAGGGGGAGAAGAGACCCAGTACTTC	CASSYSPVGGEETQYF
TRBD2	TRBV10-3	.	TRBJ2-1	TGTGCCATCAGTGAGTCGACTAGCGGGAGGTACAATGAGCAGTTCTTC	CAISESTSGRYNEQFF
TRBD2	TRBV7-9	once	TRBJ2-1	TGTGCCAGCAGCTTAGGACTAGCGGGCCGGGACAATGAGCAGTTCTTC	CASSLGLAGRDNEQFF
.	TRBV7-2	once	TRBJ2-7	TGTGCCAGCAGTAACAGAGGGGGGGCAAGCTCCTACGAGCAGTACTTC	CASSNRGGASSYEQYF
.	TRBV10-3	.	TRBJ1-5	TGTGCCATCAGTGTCGGACTTGAAGGCAATCAGCCCCAGCATTTT	CAISVGLEGNQPQHF
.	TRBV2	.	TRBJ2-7	TGTGCCAGCAGTACCGACAGGACGAGCTCCTACGAGCAGTACTTC	CASSTDRTSSYEQYF
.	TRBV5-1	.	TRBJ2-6	TGCGCCAGCAGCTTGGCGGGGTCCGGGGCCAACGTCCTGACTTTC	CASSLAGSGANVLTF
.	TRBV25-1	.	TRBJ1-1	TGTGCCAGCAGTGAATCTGTAGGGGGGGGCACTGAAGCTTTCTTT	CASSESVGGGTEAFF
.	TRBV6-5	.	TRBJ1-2	TGTGCCAGCAGGCGACAGAGTTCTAACTATGGCTACACCTTC	CASRRQSSNYGYTF
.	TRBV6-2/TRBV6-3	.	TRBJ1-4	TGTGCCAGCAGTTACTCTGGGTTTGAGGAAACTAATGAAAAACTGTTTTTT	CASSYSGFEETNEKLFF
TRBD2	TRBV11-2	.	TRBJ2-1	TGTGCCAGCAGCTCAACACTCGAGCGGGGGGCGTACAATGAGCAGTTCTTC	CASSSTLERGAYNEQFF
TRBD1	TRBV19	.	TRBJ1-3	TGTGCCAGTAGTAGCAACAGGGGAGGAAACACCATATATTTT	CASSSNRGGNTIYF
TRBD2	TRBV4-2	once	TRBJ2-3	TGTGCCAGCAGCCAAGAAACTAGCGGGGGGGCAGATACGCAGTATTTT	CASSQETSGGADTQYF
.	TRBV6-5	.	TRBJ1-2	TGTGCCAGCAGTTACCGACGGACAGCTAACTATGGCTACACCTTC	CASSYRRTANYGYTF
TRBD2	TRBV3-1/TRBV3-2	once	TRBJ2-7	TGTGCCAGCAGCCAAGGCATCCGGGGGGGGGCCTACGAGCAGTACTTC	CASSQGIRGGAYEQYF
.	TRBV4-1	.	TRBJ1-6	TGCGCCAGCAGCCAAGATACGGGACTTCTTAATTCACCCCTCCACTTT	CASSQDTGLLNSPLHF
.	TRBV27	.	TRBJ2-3	TGTGCCAGCGACTCGGGAGCTAGCACAGATACGCAGTATTTT	CASDSGASTDTQYF
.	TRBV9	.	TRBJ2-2	TGTGCCAGCAGCGTAGAGACGGGAACCGGGGAGCTGTTTTTT	CASSVETGTGELFF
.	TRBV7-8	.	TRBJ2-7	TGTGCCAGCGGAGAATCCTCCTACGAGCAGTACTTC	CASGESSYEQYF
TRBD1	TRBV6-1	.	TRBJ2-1	TGTGCCAGCAGTGATTTCATGGGACAGGGGGCAATCAATGAGCAGTTCTTC	CASSDFMGQGAINEQFF
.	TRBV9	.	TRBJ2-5	TGTGCCAGCAGCGTAGGATTCGGCAGGGTGGAGACCCAGTACTTC	CASSVGFGRVETQYF
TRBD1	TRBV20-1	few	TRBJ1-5	TGCAGTGCTAGTCCGGGACAGAGCTTCAATCAGCCCCAGCATTTT	CSASPGQSFNQPQHF
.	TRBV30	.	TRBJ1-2	TGTGCCTGGAGGCTTGAGGTTAACTATGGCTACACCTTC	CAWRLEVNYGYTF